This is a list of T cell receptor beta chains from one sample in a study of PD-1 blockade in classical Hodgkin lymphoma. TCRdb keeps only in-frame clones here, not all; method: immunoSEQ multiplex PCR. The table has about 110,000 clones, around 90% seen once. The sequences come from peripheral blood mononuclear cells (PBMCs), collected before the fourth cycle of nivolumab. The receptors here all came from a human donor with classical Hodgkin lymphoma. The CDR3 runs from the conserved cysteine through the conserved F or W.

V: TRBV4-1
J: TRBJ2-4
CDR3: CASSQGNAAGVAKNIQYF

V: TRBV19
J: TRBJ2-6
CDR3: CASSIRVSGANVLTF

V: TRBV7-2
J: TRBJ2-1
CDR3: CASSLGRGNNEQFF

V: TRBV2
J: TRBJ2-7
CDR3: CASTLGSAYEQYF

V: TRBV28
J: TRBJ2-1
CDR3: CASRAQGSGDEQFF

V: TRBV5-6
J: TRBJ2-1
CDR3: CASSLDPSWTPSYNEQFF

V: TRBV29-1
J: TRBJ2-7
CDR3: CSVGGGQDLYEQYF

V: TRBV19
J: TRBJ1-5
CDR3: CATTLQGGYQPQHF

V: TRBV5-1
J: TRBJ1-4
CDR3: CASSPGTNEKLFF

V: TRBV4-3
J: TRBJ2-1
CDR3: CASSQFIGTRNEQFF

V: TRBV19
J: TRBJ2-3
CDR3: CASSRQREGRDTQYF

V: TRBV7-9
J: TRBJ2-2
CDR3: CASRLPPRGELFF

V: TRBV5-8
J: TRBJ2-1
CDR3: CASSWTGNEQFF

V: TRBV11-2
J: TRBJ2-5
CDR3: CASSLDGLGNQETQYF

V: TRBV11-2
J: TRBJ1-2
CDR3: CASTPRNPHAGGRGYTF

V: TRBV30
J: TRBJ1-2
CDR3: CAWSVPSPGYGYTF

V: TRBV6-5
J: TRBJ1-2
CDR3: CASSYSSAGGPYGYTF